Following are 29 T cell receptor beta chains from one sample sequenced in a study of CD8 T cells in ankylosing spondylitis. TCRdb reprocessed the 5' RACE reads via MiXCR and lists one record per CDR3 protein. The data contain 200,000 to 300,000 distinct CDR3 sequences, 7% to 10% of them seen just once; the ten biggest clones take up 4% to 5.5%. The sample consisted of blood, either unsorted or a sorted T cell fraction (not recorded which). Receptors were obtained from a female donor with ankylosing spondylitis or in good health (not recorded which).

This clonotype came up many times. V and J are TRBV20-1 and TRBJ2-5; TRBD2 matches 8 bases. CDR1 and CDR2 from the germline V gene are DFQATT and SNEGSKA (reference sequence). After removal of 6 bases from V and 5 bases from J, the junction contained 11 bases not matched to a gene. CDR3 length: 14 amino acids. The DNA for the CDR3 is TGCAGTGCCCAGCGGGGGATGGGGTGGGAGACCCAGTACTTC. Protein sequence: CSAQRGMGWETQYF.

This clonotype was seen ten or more times. This chain uses TRBV5-6 with TRBJ2-1; 7 bases align to TRBD1. This CDR3 is 15 amino acids long. J was trimmed by 8 bases and V by 4 bases; bases with no gene match: 12. Germline CDR1 reads SGHDT; CDR2 reads YYEEEE. The CDR3 nucleotides are TGTGCCAGCAGCATGACAGGGAAATATTGGGATGAGCAGTTCTTC. Its translation: CASSMTGKYWDEQFF.

This clonotype was observed many times. V usage is TRBV7-9 and J usage is TRBJ2-5; TRBD2 matches 12 bases. V lost 4 bases, J lost 4 bases, and 4 bases stayed unmatched. CDR1 is SEHNR and CDR2 is FQNEAQ in the germline V gene (reference sequence). The CDR3 is made up of 15 amino acids. CDR3 sequence: CASSSQGLAGETQYF. For the CDR3, the DNA is TGTGCCAGCAGCTCCCAGGGACTAGCGGGAGAGACCCAGTACTTC. The full variable domain, its missing parts supplied by reference TRBV7-9 and TRBJ2-5, is DTGVSQNPRHKITKRGQNVTFRCDPISEHNRLYWYRQTLGQGPEFLTYFQNEAQLEKSRLLSDRFSAERPKGSFSTLEIQRTEQGDSAMYLCASSSQGLAGETQYFGPGTRLLVL.

This clonotype was recorded many times. The chain links TRBV19 to TRBJ2-5; a possible D gene is TRBD1 (5 bases). This CDR3 region has 13 residues. CDR1 is LNHDA, CDR2 SQIVND, per germline (reference sequence). Trimming left V 6 bases short and J 3 bases short, with 11 bases between. This chain's CDR3 is CASSWGSEETQYF. CDR3 bases: TGTGCCAGTAGCTGGGGCAGCGAAGAGACCCAGTACTTC.

This clonotype was counted ten times or more. The V call is TRBV5-6, the J call TRBJ2-1, with D possibly TRBD1 on 5 matching bases. V was shortened by 1 base and J by 10 bases, with 6 bases between the two germline ends. CDR3 length: 11 amino acids. CDR1 is SGHDT, CDR2 YYEEEE, per germline. The DNA of the CDR3 is TGTGCCAGCAGCTTGACAGGCGAGCAGTTCTTC. This codes for CASSLTGEQFF.

A few counts support this clonotype. This rearrangement joins TRBV18 to TRBJ2-3; no clear D. Between the trimmed V and J ends, which lost 4 bases and 2 bases, there was a span of 13 bases. This CDR3 has 15 amino acids. CDR1 and CDR2 from the germline V gene are KGHSH and LQKENI. CDR3 in amino acids: CASSRSDRITDTQYF. CDR3 nucleotides: TGTGCCAGCTCACGGTCAGACCGTATCACAGATACGCAGTATTTT.

The rearrangement joins TRBV5-1 to TRBJ2-3; D is tentatively TRBD1 or TRBD2 (5 bases each). V lost 0 bases to trimming and J lost 4 bases, with 18 bases between them. Germline V CDR1 and CDR2: SGHRS, YFSETQ. The CDR3 is 17 amino acids. The CDR3 protein is CASSLDWGPEGADTQYF. The DNA for the CDR3 is TGCGCCAGCAGCTTGGATTGGGGACCTGAGGGAGCAGATACGCAGTATTTT.

Many counts were recorded for this clonotype. The J gene is TRBJ2-2, the V gene TRBV2, with D perhaps matching TRBD1 (6 bases). CDR3 length: 15 residues. The V end lost 10 bases, the J end lost 3 bases, and 18 bases lay between the germline ends. Germline CDR1 reads SNHLY; CDR2 reads FYNNEI. This chain's CDR3 is CATLGGPIDTGELFF. The CDR3 DNA is TGTGCCACGCTAGGGGGACCGATTGACACCGGGGAGCTGTTTTTT. The whole variable domain, remainder taken from reference TRBV2 and TRBJ2-2, is EPEVTQTPSHQVTQMGQEVILRCVPISNHLYFYWYRQILGQKVEFLVSFYNNEISEKSEIFDDQFSVERPDGSNFTLKIRSTKLEDSAMYFCATLGGPIDTGELFFGEGSRLTVL.

This clonotype was counted at least ten times. The rearrangement links TRBV20-1 to TRBJ1-1; 9 bases map to TRBD1. This CDR3 spans 15 amino acids. Germline V CDR1 and CDR2: DFQATT, SNEGSKA (reference sequence). J gave up 3 bases and V 4 bases, and 9 bases lay outside the gene matches. The DNA of the CDR3 is TGCAGTGCTATTGTGACAGGGGGTCATGACACTGAAGCTTTCTTT. It encodes CSAIVTGGHDTEAFF.

The rearrangement links TRBV7-2 to TRBJ2-5; tentative D call: TRBD2 (6 bases). The CDR3 covers 14 residues. Germline values: CDR1 SGHTA, CDR2 FQGNSA. Deletions cut 5 bases from V and 5 bases from J, with 15 bases between. The CDR3 DNA sequence: TGTGCCAGCAGCACCCAGGGAGGTGGGGAGACCCAGTACTTC. As protein: CASSTQGGGETQYF.

This clonotype was seen at least ten times. The chain joins TRBV20-1 to TRBJ2-1, with D perhaps matching TRBD2 (5 bases). This CDR3 is 14 amino acids long. Looked up from germline, CDR1 is DFQATT and CDR2 is SNEGSKA (reference sequence). Trimming took off 3 bases at V and 0 bases at J, with 9 bases between the two ends. Written as DNA, the CDR3 is TGCAGTGCTAGGGACTCGAGCTCCTACAATGAGCAGTTCTTC. It encodes CSARDSSSYNEQFF.

This clonotype showed up many times. V usage is TRBV27 and J usage is TRBJ2-7, with D uncertain. The CDR3 length is 15 residues. Germline CDR1 and CDR2: MNHEY and SMNVEV (reference sequence). Trimming removed 2 bases at V and 3 bases at J, with 14 bases between. In nucleotides, the CDR3 is TGTGCCAGCAGTTTAACAGCTTCGCGCCTCTACGAGCAGTACTTC. Translated: CASSLTASRLYEQYF.

On this clonotype: A much larger clone differs by one base, so this may be a read error. The chain carries TRBV12-3 or TRBV12-4 and TRBJ1-3; D uncertain. The CDR3 extends over 12 amino acids. The germline V and J ends were trimmed by 7 bases and 3 bases, with 7 bases remaining between them. The CDR3 protein is CASKGHGNTIYF. CDR3 in DNA: TGTGCCAGCAAGGGCCATGGAAACACCATATATTTT.

This clonotype was detected a few times. This chain joins TRBV4-3 and TRBJ2-7; D is possibly TRBD2 (5 bases). The V and J ends lost 0 bases and 7 bases respectively, with 13 bases between them. Germline V lookup: CDR1 LGHNA, CDR2 YSLEER. This CDR3 is built from 14 residues. CDR3 in DNA: TGCGCCAGCAGCCAAGAAGAATCTTCGGGAGAGCAGTACTTC. Protein product: CASSQEESSGEQYF.

The sample holds many counts of this clonotype. The V call is TRBV29-1, the J call TRBJ2-7; D possibly corresponds to TRBD1 (6 bases). The CDR3 has 13 amino acids. The germline gives CDR1 SQVTM, CDR2 ANQGSEA. Trimming cost V 6 bases and J 0 bases, with 12 bases left between them. The DNA of the CDR3 is TGCAGCGTAACAGGGAGTAGCTCCTACGAGCAGTACTTC. Translated: CSVTGSSSYEQYF.

This clonotype was seen repeatedly, ten times or more. The V call is TRBV12-3 or TRBV12-4, the J call TRBJ2-2, with D unclear. V shed 5 bases and J shed 4 bases, with 11 bases lying between them. This CDR3 contains 14 residues. CDR3 protein: CASSPPSGTGELFF. Written as DNA, the CDR3 is TGTGCCAGCAGTCCCCCAAGTGGCACCGGGGAGCTGTTTTTT.

In its sample, this clonotype was seen many times. In nucleotides, the CDR3 is TGTGCCTGCAGGACTGGGAGCTCCTATAATTCACCCCTCCACTTT. Translation: CACRTGSSYNSPLHF. This chain links TRBV30 with TRBJ1-6, with D hard to call. CDR1 is GTSNPN and CDR2 is SVGIG in the germline V gene (reference sequence). This CDR3 contains 15 residues. V was trimmed by 6 bases and J by 0 bases, leaving 12 bases between them.

In this sample, this clonotype turned up many times. This sequence joins TRBV29-1 and TRBJ2-1, with 12 positions matching TRBD2. V lost 4 bases to trimming and J lost 9 bases; unmatched junction nucleotides: 10. Germline V gene data show CDR1 as SQVTM and CDR2 as ANQGSEA. This CDR3 region has 15 residues. CDR3 sequence: CSVGLRLAGVGEQFF. In nucleotides, the CDR3 is TGCAGCGTTGGCCTGCGACTAGCGGGAGTAGGTGAGCAGTTCTTC.

Only a few counts were recorded for this clonotype. The rearrangement uses TRBV7-3 and TRBJ2-1; D gene uncertain. The V end was cut by 2 bases, the J end by 0 bases, with 8 bases between. The germline gives CDR1 SGHTA, CDR2 FQGTGA. The CDR3 is 15 amino acids. CDR3: CASSLQLSSYNEQFF. The CDR3 DNA reads as TGTGCCAGCAGCTTACAATTAAGCTCCTACAATGAGCAGTTCTTC.

There are many counts of this clonotype. The gene calls are TRBV12-3 or TRBV12-4 and TRBJ2-3; D possibly corresponds to TRBD1 (6 bases). The CDR3 is 13 amino acids. V was clipped by 4 bases and J by 10 bases, with 15 bases between them. The chain's CDR3 is CASSSTRGLPQYF. CDR3 nucleotide sequence: TGTGCCAGCAGTTCGACCAGGGGTCTTCCGCAGTATTTT.

The chain recombines TRBV7-2 with TRBJ2-1; 13 positions agree with TRBD2. Germline CDR1 is SGHTA and CDR2 is FQGNSA. V trimming: 3 bases; J trimming: 9 bases; junction bases outside the gene matches: 8. The CDR3 totals 16 residues. CDR3 nucleotides: TGTGCCAGCAGCTTTGCCGGGACTAGCGGGATTGTTGAGCAGTTCTTC. Protein product: CASSFAGTSGIVEQFF.

There are many counts of this clonotype. The V call is TRBV6-6, the J call TRBJ1-4; D ambiguous. Germline V gives CDR1 MNHNY, CDR2 SVGAGI (reference sequence). The CDR3 sequence is 11 residues long. Trimming stripped 9 bases from V and 6 bases from J, with 8 bases between. The CDR3 loop reads CASAKDEKLFF. DNA for the CDR3: TGTGCCAGTGCCAAAGATGAAAAACTGTTTTTT.

V is TRBV12-3 or TRBV12-4 and J is TRBJ2-7, with no clear D. V shed 6 bases and J shed 1 base, with 16 bases lying between them. This CDR3 is built from 15 residues. The DNA for the CDR3 is TGTGCCAGCAGCAATTCAGACCAACGGTCCTACGAGCAGTACTTC. Translating gives CASSNSDQRSYEQYF.

This clonotype was detected only a few times. V gene TRBV2 combines with J gene TRBJ2-5; 8 positions match TRBD1. The CDR3 totals 16 residues. The germline V gene has CDR1 SNHLY and CDR2 FYNNEI. V lost 4 bases and J lost 3; bases outside the gene matches: 10. CDR3 loop: CASSGGGRGRKETQYF. The CDR3, as DNA: TGTGCCAGCAGTGGCGGTGGCAGGGGGCGAAAAGAGACCCAGTACTTC.

There are many counts of this clonotype. The junction shows a germline mismatch at one end, possibly a read error. V is TRBV7-2 and J is TRBJ1-1; the D is unclear. This CDR3 is 14 amino acids long. Looked up from germline, CDR1 is SGHTA and CDR2 is FQGNSA. The CDR3 loop reads CASNLYGGNTEAFF. CDR3 DNA: TGTGCCAGCAACTTATATGGTGGGAACACTGAAGCTTTCTTT.

This clonotype was observed a single time. Since a much larger clone is just one base distant, this may be a read error. This chain uses TRBV18 with TRBJ2-5; maybe TRBD2 (5 bases). The CDR3 sequence is 15 residues long. Germline V gives CDR1 KGHSH, CDR2 LQKENI. CDR3 nucleotide sequence: TGTGCCAACTCACCACCGGGGAGCTTTCTGGGGACCCAGTACTTC. The encoded protein is CANSPPGSFLGTQYF.

This clonotype was seen ten or more times. The rearrangement links TRBV18 to TRBJ1-1; D is unresolved. Germline lookup yields CDR1 KGHSH and CDR2 LQKENI. This CDR3 has 12 residues. Trimming took off 8 bases at V and 1 base at J, with 8 bases between the two ends. Written as DNA, the CDR3 is TGTGCCAGCGGGGAGGGGAACACTGAAGCTTTCTTT. Its protein product is CASGEGNTEAFF.

This chain uses TRBV5-1 with TRBJ2-5, with D possibly TRBD1 on 6 matching bases. The V end was cut by 4 bases, the J end by 5 bases, with 12 bases between. The length of the CDR3 is 13 residues. CDR1 is SGHRS, CDR2 YFSETQ, per germline. The CDR3 region has the DNA TGCGCCAGCAGCCTTTACAGGGTTGAGACCCAGTACTTC. This gives the protein CASSLYRVETQYF.

This clonotype was observed many times. V usage is TRBV2 and J usage is TRBJ2-7; D may correspond to TRBD1 or TRBD2 (6 bases each). CDR3 length equals 14 residues. Germline-derived CDR1 and CDR2 are SNHLY and FYNNEI. V shed 6 bases and J shed 0 bases, with 12 bases lying between them. The CDR3 sequence is CASSGGGNSYEQYF. DNA for the CDR3: TGTGCCAGCAGCGGAGGGGGAAACTCCTACGAGCAGTACTTC.